Listed below are T cell receptor beta chains from one sample, sequenced in a study of cytomegalovirus exposure and HLA in healthy donors. Clones were read by immunoSEQ multiplex PCR, and TCRdb kept only the in-frame ones, dropping some. This sample yields tens of thousands of clones, of which over 85% are seen a single time; over 3% belongs to the top ten. The sequenced material came from PBMCs. The receptors shown here come from a man between 18 and 29 years old in good health and CMV-seronegative. Both conserved end residues are part of each CDR3. Fields, in order: V gene, D gene, J gene, clone size, CDR3 DNA, CDR3 protein. D genes are given only for firm matches. Clone size is not always given. Where it is, it says once, few, many or a class for expanded clones.

v_call: TRBV7-2; d_call: TRBD1; j_call: TRBJ2-1; clone_size: NA; cdr3_nt: TGTGCCAGCAGCTTAGGAGGACAGGGGCGATTTTACAATGAGCAGTTCTTC; cdr3_aa: CASSLGGQGRFYNEQFF
v_call: TRBV5-4; d_call: TRBD1; j_call: TRBJ2-6; clone_size: NA; cdr3_nt: TGTGCCAGCAGCTTGGCCTATGACAGGGGCTATTCTGGGGCCAACGTCCTGACTTTC; cdr3_aa: CASSLAYDRGYSGANVLTF
v_call: TRBV5-1; d_call: TRBD2; j_call: TRBJ2-1; clone_size: NA; cdr3_nt: TGCGCCGGGCGGGAGGCCGACGTCACCAACGAGCAGTTCTTC; cdr3_aa: CAGREADVTNEQFF
v_call: TRBV5-1; d_call: TRBD2; j_call: TRBJ2-1; clone_size: NA; cdr3_nt: TGCGCCAGCAGCTTTAGCAGGGCGAGCGGGGGCTACAATGAGCAGTTCTTC; cdr3_aa: CASSFSRASGGYNEQFF
v_call: TRBV6-5; d_call: TRBD1; j_call: TRBJ1-4; clone_size: NA; cdr3_nt: TGTGCCAGTGGGACAGGGGTTAATGAAAAACTGTTTTTT; cdr3_aa: CASGTGVNEKLFF
v_call: TRBV10-3; d_call: NA; j_call: TRBJ2-7; clone_size: NA; cdr3_nt: TGTGCCATCAGTGACCCTGGTGGCAGGAGGGAATACGAGCAGTACTTC; cdr3_aa: CAISDPGGRREYEQYF
v_call: TRBV27; d_call: TRBD2; j_call: TRBJ2-2; clone_size: NA; cdr3_nt: TGTGCCAGCAGTTTCGGCGGGAGGGGTGTCGGGGAGCTGTTTTTT; cdr3_aa: CASSFGGRGVGELFF
v_call: TRBV14; d_call: NA; j_call: TRBJ1-1; clone_size: NA; cdr3_nt: TGTGCCAGCAGCCAAGAACAGGGACCGAACACTGAAGCTTTCTTT; cdr3_aa: CASSQEQGPNTEAFF
v_call: TRBV6-4; d_call: TRBD2; j_call: TRBJ2-1; clone_size: NA; cdr3_nt: TGTGCCAGCAGTGAACTAGCGGGGTCCTACAATGAGCAGTTCTTC; cdr3_aa: CASSELAGSYNEQFF
v_call: TRBV19; d_call: TRBD1; j_call: TRBJ1-2; clone_size: NA; cdr3_nt: TGTGCCAGTAGTATTATATTAGGACAGGCAGTAAGCGGCTACACCTTC; cdr3_aa: CASSIILGQAVSGYTF
v_call: TRBV7-2; d_call: TRBD2; j_call: TRBJ2-3; clone_size: few; cdr3_nt: TGTGCCAGCAGCGTAAGACTAGCGGGGGTAGATACGCAGTATTTT; cdr3_aa: CASSVRLAGVDTQYF
v_call: TRBV18; d_call: TRBD1; j_call: TRBJ2-3; clone_size: NA; cdr3_nt: TGTGCCAGCTCACCACCGAGACAGGGTGGGTTCACAGATACGCAGTATTTT; cdr3_aa: CASSPPRQGGFTDTQYF
v_call: TRBV6-1; d_call: NA; j_call: TRBJ2-5; clone_size: medium-sized; cdr3_nt: TGTGCCAGCAGCGGGGACTTCCCAGAGACCCAGTACTTC; cdr3_aa: CASSGDFPETQYF
v_call: TRBV5-1; d_call: TRBD1; j_call: TRBJ2-6; clone_size: NA; cdr3_nt: TGCGCCAGCAGCCCTTACAGGGGTTCTGGGGCCAACGTCCTGACTTTC; cdr3_aa: CASSPYRGSGANVLTF
v_call: TRBV28; d_call: TRBD1; j_call: TRBJ1-5; clone_size: NA; cdr3_nt: TGTGCCAGCAGTTGGGGACAGGGGGTCGGCAGCAATCAGCCCCAGCATTTT; cdr3_aa: CASSWGQGVGSNQPQHF
v_call: TRBV2; d_call: TRBD1; j_call: TRBJ2-6; clone_size: NA; cdr3_nt: TGTGCCATACTAGGGACAGCCCCTCTCTCTGGGGCCAACGTCCTGACTTTC; cdr3_aa: CAILGTAPLSGANVLTF
v_call: TRBV19; d_call: TRBD1; j_call: TRBJ1-2; clone_size: NA; cdr3_nt: TGTGCCAGTAGGGCACAGGGGGCAGCGGCTAACTATGGCTACACCTTC; cdr3_aa: CASRAQGAAANYGYTF
v_call: TRBV9; d_call: TRBD1; j_call: TRBJ1-3; clone_size: once; cdr3_nt: TGTGCCAGCAGCGCTTACACAGGGGGAGCTGGAAACACCATATATTTT; cdr3_aa: CASSAYTGGAGNTIYF
v_call: TRBV7-9; d_call: TRBD1; j_call: TRBJ2-2; clone_size: few; cdr3_nt: TGTGCCAGCAGCCAAGTTCGGCTACGGACAGGGGGCGCAGAAGGGGAGCTGTTTTTT; cdr3_aa: CASSQVRLRTGGAEGELFF
v_call: TRBV6-1; d_call: NA; j_call: TRBJ2-1; clone_size: NA; cdr3_nt: TGTGCCAGCTGTGAAGTTCCCAGCTCCTACAATGAGCAGTTCTTC; cdr3_aa: CASCEVPSSYNEQFF
v_call: TRBV30; d_call: TRBD2; j_call: TRBJ2-1; clone_size: NA; cdr3_nt: TGTGCCTGGAGTACCAACTCCCTAGCGGACGCCTACAATGAGCAGTTCTTC; cdr3_aa: CAWSTNSLADAYNEQFF
v_call: TRBV5-1; d_call: NA; j_call: TRBJ2-2; clone_size: NA; cdr3_nt: TGCGCCAGCAGCTCACAGGCAGGAGTCGCAACCGGGGAGCTGTTTTTT; cdr3_aa: CASSSQAGVATGELFF
v_call: TRBV5-1; d_call: TRBD2; j_call: TRBJ2-5; clone_size: NA; cdr3_nt: TGCGCCAGCAGCTGGGGTGGGACTAGCGTACAAGAGACCCAGTACTTC; cdr3_aa: CASSWGGTSVQETQYF
v_call: TRBV5-6; d_call: NA; j_call: TRBJ1-3; clone_size: NA; cdr3_nt: TGTGCCAGCAGCTTCCCTTCTTCTGGAAACACCATATATTTT; cdr3_aa: CASSFPSSGNTIYF
v_call: TRBV18; d_call: TRBD2; j_call: TRBJ2-1; clone_size: NA; cdr3_nt: TGTGCCAGCTCACCACCGGGACTAGCGGGTGGATACAATGAGCAGTTCTTC; cdr3_aa: CASSPPGLAGGYNEQFF
v_call: TRBV1; d_call: NA; j_call: TRBJ2-1; clone_size: NA; cdr3_nt: TGCACCAGCAGCCAAGACGGGGTTATACGGGAGGGCCCGGAGTTCTTC; cdr3_aa: CTSSQDGVIREGPEFF
v_call: TRBV10-3; d_call: TRBD1; j_call: TRBJ1-2; clone_size: NA; cdr3_nt: TGTGCCATCAGTGAGAAGGACAGGGATTATGGCTACACCTTC; cdr3_aa: CAISEKDRDYGYTF
v_call: TRBV14; d_call: TRBD1; j_call: TRBJ1-6; clone_size: NA; cdr3_nt: TGTGCCAGCAGTCCTCTTACAGGGGGCAGAAATTCACCCCTCCACTTT; cdr3_aa: CASSPLTGGRNSPLHF
v_call: TRBV27; d_call: TRBD1; j_call: TRBJ1-3; clone_size: NA; cdr3_nt: TGTGCCAGCAGGACCGACAGGGGGTCTGGAAACACCATATATTTT; cdr3_aa: CASRTDRGSGNTIYF
v_call: TRBV15; d_call: NA; j_call: TRBJ2-1; clone_size: NA; cdr3_nt: TGTGCCACCAGCAGTGGTTGGTTCAGGGAAGGGTTCGGCAATGAGCAGTTCTTC; cdr3_aa: CATSSGWFREGFGNEQFF
v_call: TRBV27; d_call: NA; j_call: TRBJ2-5; clone_size: NA; cdr3_nt: TGTGCCAGCAGTTTACTGGGCGCTCAAGAGACCCAGTACTTC; cdr3_aa: CASSLLGAQETQYF
v_call: TRBV2; d_call: TRBD1; j_call: TRBJ1-1; clone_size: once; cdr3_nt: TGTGCCAGCGGAGGGCAGGGGGCTCTTAACACTGAAGCTTTCTTT; cdr3_aa: CASGGQGALNTEAFF
v_call: TRBV7-3; d_call: TRBD1; j_call: TRBJ2-1; clone_size: NA; cdr3_nt: TGTGCCAGCAGCGCCCAGACAGGGCCGGATGAGCAGTTCTTC; cdr3_aa: CASSAQTGPDEQFF
v_call: TRBV7-8; d_call: TRBD1; j_call: TRBJ1-5; clone_size: NA; cdr3_nt: TGTGCCAGCAGCAGTCCACCGGGACAGGGTAAACATTTT; cdr3_aa: CASSSPPGQGKHF
v_call: TRBV27; d_call: NA; j_call: TRBJ2-3; clone_size: once; cdr3_nt: TGTGCCAGCAGTTTCTCACTAACAGATACGCAGTATTTT; cdr3_aa: CASSFSLTDTQYF
v_call: TRBV11-2; d_call: NA; j_call: TRBJ1-1; clone_size: NA; cdr3_nt: TGTGCCACTACGCTCGGAGGGAGTAGGACTGAAGCTTTCTTT; cdr3_aa: CATTLGGSRTEAFF
v_call: TRBV28; d_call: NA; j_call: TRBJ2-7; clone_size: NA; cdr3_nt: TGTGCCAGCAGACAGACCGGGACCTACGAGCAGTACTTC; cdr3_aa: CASRQTGTYEQYF
v_call: TRBV9; d_call: TRBD1; j_call: TRBJ2-3; clone_size: NA; cdr3_nt: TGTGCCAGCAGCGTAGTACAGGGGGACGGCACAGATACGCAGTATTTT; cdr3_aa: CASSVVQGDGTDTQYF
v_call: TRBV18; d_call: TRBD1; j_call: TRBJ2-3; clone_size: NA; cdr3_nt: TGTGCCAGCTCACCGGGACAGACCACAGATACGCAGTATTTT; cdr3_aa: CASSPGQTTDTQYF
v_call: TRBV7-2; d_call: NA; j_call: TRBJ1-3; clone_size: once; cdr3_nt: TGTGCCAGCAGCGCTCATCAGGGCATCTCTGGAAACACCATATATTTT; cdr3_aa: CASSAHQGISGNTIYF